The 20 T cell receptor beta chains presented below share a single source sample, sequenced in a study of blood T cell repertoires in COVID-19. Clones were read by immunoSEQ multiplex PCR, and TCRdb kept only the in-frame ones, dropping some. Here the sample spans about 170,000 clones, roughly 86% being singletons. Sequences were obtained from peripheral blood. The receptors were gathered from a woman older than 75 with COVID-19, enrolled during active disease.

J is TRBJ2-3 and V is TRBV7-3, with TRBD2 matching 13 bases. J was trimmed by 6 bases and V by 8 bases; bases with no gene match: 2. From germline, CDR1 is SGHTA and CDR2 FQGTGA. There are 13 residues in the CDR3. The CDR3 nucleotides are TGTGCCAGCGCGACTAGCGGGAGGGATACGCAGTATTTT. Translating gives CASATSGRDTQYF. Full variable domain (remainder filled in from reference TRBV7-3 and TRBJ2-3): GAGVSQTPSNKVTEKGKYVELRCDPISGHTALYWYRQSLGQGPEFLIYFQGTGAADDSGLPNDRFFAVRPEGSVSTLKIQRTERGDSAVYLCASATSGRDTQYFGPGTRLTVL.

CDR3 sequence reads: CASSLAGQGELFF. CDR3 DNA sequence: TGTGCCAGCAGTTTAGCAGGACAGGGGGAGCTGTTTTTT. This sequence joins TRBV12-3 or TRBV12-4 and TRBJ2-2, with D possibly matching TRBD1 (6 bases). V lost 0 bases, J lost 8 bases, and 7 bases lay in between. CDR3 length: 13 residues.

The chain uses TRBV6-6 and TRBJ2-7; TRBD1 aligns across 8 bases. The CDR3 has 15 residues. CDR1 and CDR2 from the germline V gene are MNHNY and SVGAGI (reference sequence). V was pared by 2 bases and J by 1 base, with 4 bases of the junction left unmatched. Here the CDR3 reads CASSYVDRASYEQYF. For the CDR3, the DNA is TGTGCCAGCAGTTACGTGGACAGGGCGTCCTACGAGCAGTACTTC.

The chain employs TRBV12-5 and TRBJ1-1; no clear D. Germline CDR1 and CDR2: LGHNT and FRNRAP. Trimming removed 1 base at V and 2 bases at J, with 5 bases between. The CDR3 extends over 13 amino acids. CDR3 amino acids: CASGLGPNTEAFF. As DNA, the CDR3 is TGTGCTAGTGGTTTGGGGCCAAACACTGAAGCTTTCTTT.

The chain employs TRBV14 and TRBJ2-1; perhaps TRBD2 as D (5 bases). Germline V gene sequence: CDR1 SGHDN, CDR2 FVKESK. V lost 1 base and J lost 0, with 7 bases in between. The CDR3 has 15 amino acids. This chain's CDR3 is CASSQGRSSYNEQFF. DNA for the CDR3: TGTGCCAGCAGCCAAGGGAGGAGCTCCTACAATGAGCAGTTCTTC.

The chain links TRBV6-2 or TRBV6-3 to TRBJ2-3, with D perhaps matching TRBD2 (6 bases). Per germline, CDR1 MNHEY and CDR2 SVGEGT. The CDR3 sequence is 16 residues long. V lost 6 bases and J 2 bases, leaving 18 bases between the germline ends. The CDR3 DNA is TGTGCCAGCAGCCACCCGACTTGGCGGGACACAGATACGCAGTATTTT. Protein sequence: CASSHPTWRDTDTQYF.

CDR3 DNA sequence: TGTGCCAGTATTACAGGGGGATTGCGGGGCACTGAAGCTTTCTTT. Its protein product is CASITGGLRGTEAFF. This rearrangement joins TRBV6-5 to TRBJ1-1, with 8 bases aligning to TRBD1. After removal of 9 bases from V and 4 bases from J, the junction contained 13 bases not matched to a gene. Germline V CDR1 and CDR2: MNHEY, SVGAGI. The CDR3 is made up of 15 amino acids.

The V gene is TRBV3-1 (or the pseudogene TRBV3-2), the J gene TRBJ1-1; D perhaps matches TRBD1 (5 bases). The CDR3 length is 14 residues. V shed 0 bases and J shed 8 bases, with 13 bases lying between them. The germline V gene encodes CDR1 LGHDT and CDR2 YNNKEL (reference sequence). As DNA, the CDR3 is TGTGCCAGCAGCCAAGATGAGGGAGGGACGGAAGCTTTCTTT. Its protein product is CASSQDEGGTEAFF.

V usage is TRBV7-2 and J usage is TRBJ2-7; 11 nucleotides match TRBD2. The V gene's germline CDR1 is SGHTA and CDR2 FQGNSA. The CDR3 covers 18 residues. The trim removed 5 bases at V and 5 bases at J, leaving 17 bases unmatched. The CDR3 DNA reads TGTGCCAGCAGCCAAACTAGCGGGGGCAGCCTAACCTACCACGAGCAGTACTTC. As protein: CASSQTSGGSLTYHEQYF.

The chain couples TRBV28 to TRBJ1-6; D may be TRBD1 (5 bases). The CDR3 is 14 residues long. Trimming took 4 bases from V and 5 from J, leaving 9 bases between them. Looked up from germline, CDR1 is MDHEN and CDR2 is SYDVKM. CDR3 loop: CASSSQDNNSPLHF. The CDR3 region has the DNA TGTGCCAGCAGTTCACAGGATAATAATTCACCCCTCCACTTT.

There are a few counts of this clone. The gene calls are TRBV2 and TRBJ2-1; the D gene is possibly TRBD2 (5 bases). Per the germline V gene, CDR1 is SNHLY and CDR2 is FYNNEI. V was shortened by 0 bases and J by 9 bases, with 9 bases between the two germline ends. The CDR3 is 13 amino acids. The CDR3 nucleotides read TGTGCCAGCAGTGAAGCCCGTGGAGGTGAGCAGTTCTTC. Its protein product is CASSEARGGEQFF.

The chain links TRBV27 to TRBJ2-1; tentatively, D is TRBD1 (5 bases). Trimming shortened V by 2 bases and J by 4 bases, and 12 bases separated the two germline ends. CDR3 length: 15 residues. CDR1 and CDR2 from the germline V gene are MNHEY and SMNVEV (reference sequence). DNA of the CDR3: TGTGCCAGCAGTTTAATTGCTGCAGGGTACAATGAGCAGTTCTTC. It translates to CASSLIAAGYNEQFF.

The chain is built from TRBV21-1 and TRBJ2-3; the table calls TRBD2, which could not be checked here. TRBV21-1 is a pseudogene. The CDR3 length is 16 residues. This chain's CDR3 is CASSSRLVRNADTQYF. The CDR3 DNA reads TGTGCCAGCAGCAGTCGACTAGTGAGGAACGCAGATACGCAGTATTTT.

The genes are TRBV5-1 and TRBJ2-5, with 7 bases aligning to TRBD1. Germline CDR1 SGHRS, CDR2 YFSETQ. V was pared by 0 bases and J by 3 bases, with 5 bases of the junction left unmatched. This CDR3 region has 15 residues. The CDR3 region has the DNA TGCGCCAGCAGCTTGGGGGGACAGCCGGAAGAGACCCAGTACTTC. Protein: CASSLGGQPEETQYF.

This CDR3 is CASSVGGQGTEAFF. CDR3 bases: TGTGCCAGCAGCGTCGGTGGACAGGGCACTGAAGCTTTCTTT. The chain couples TRBV7-3 to TRBJ1-1, with 8 bases that match TRBD1. Germline CDR1 and CDR2: SGHTA and FQGTGA. Losses at the gene ends were 5 bases for V and 4 bases for J; bases not matched to a gene: 6. The CDR3 runs to 14 residues.

The chain employs TRBV19 and TRBJ2-2; tentative D call: TRBD1 (5 bases). V lost 3 bases and J 2 bases, leaving 10 bases between the germline ends. In germline, CDR1 is LNHDA, CDR2 SQIVND (reference sequence). There are 15 residues in the CDR3. CDR3 sequence reads: CASSIQDINTGELFF. CDR3 nucleotides: TGTGCCAGTAGTATCCAGGACATTAACACCGGGGAGCTGTTTTTT.

The chain recombines TRBV6-1 with TRBJ2-4; TRBD2 matches 12 bases. The V gene end was trimmed by 3 bases and the J gene end by 7 bases; junction bases not matched to a gene: 4. The germline V gene encodes CDR1 MNHNS and CDR2 SASEGT. This CDR3 contains 15 residues. The CDR3 bases are TGTGCCAGCAGTGAGACTAGCGGGAGAGGGAACATTCAGTACTTC. Residues: CASSETSGRGNIQYF.

This rearrangement joins TRBV19 to TRBJ1-4; D is unclear. Germline CDR1 is LNHDA and CDR2 is SQIVND (reference sequence). V lost 5 bases and J 8 bases, leaving 12 bases between the germline ends. The CDR3 contains 13 residues. The CDR3 spells CASSLEVFEKLFF. CDR3 nucleotides: TGTGCCAGTAGTCTTGAGGTTTTCGAAAAACTGTTTTTT.

This clone came up a few times. The rearrangement links TRBV28 to TRBJ1-6; D ambiguous. Germline V lookup: CDR1 MDHEN, CDR2 SYDVKM. V lost 6 bases, J lost 9 bases, and 12 bases lay in between. CDR3 length: 13 amino acids. Here the CDR3 DNA reads TGTGCCAGCAGAGGATCTGCTAGTTCACCCCTCCACTTT. It specifies CASRGSASSPLHF. Full variable domain (outside the CDR3, taken from reference TRBV28 and TRBJ1-6): DVKVTQSSRYLVKRTGEKVFLECVQDMDHENMFWYRQDPGLGLRLIYFSYDVKMKEKGDIPEGYSVSREKKERFSLILESASTNQTSMYLCASRGSASSPLHFGNGTRLTVT.

The V gene is TRBV6-5, the J gene TRBJ1-1; D is uncertain. In germline, CDR1 is MNHEY, CDR2 SVGAGI. Trimming shortened V by 5 bases and J by 1 base, and 8 bases separated the two germline ends. The CDR3 contains 13 residues. CDR3 protein: CASSPGTNTEAFF. CDR3 in DNA: TGTGCCAGCAGTCCCGGTACGAACACTGAAGCTTTCTTT.